The 16 T cell receptor beta chains below come from one sample, sequenced in a study of siplizumab effects on memory and regulatory T cells. TCRdb's copy holds only in-frame clones and misses some; the assay was immunoSEQ multiplex PCR. Here the sample spans roughly 100,000 clones, about 93% being singletons. The sequenced sample was CD4+ T cells sorted from blood. The receptor source for this set is a human donor in good health.

The rearrangement joins TRBV19 to TRBJ2-2, with a possible D match to TRBD2 (7 bases). From germline, CDR1 is LNHDA and CDR2 SQIVND (reference sequence). The CDR3 has 15 residues. V was trimmed by 3 bases and J by 4 bases, leaving 12 bases between them. This CDR3 reads CASSIERGGTGELFF. The CDR3 nucleotides read TGTGCCAGTAGTATTGAGAGGGGGGGCACCGGGGAGCTGTTTTTT.

This chain connects TRBV6-1 to TRBJ1-2; 10 bases align to TRBD1. CDR1 MNHNS and CDR2 SASEGT come from the germline V gene. The length of the CDR3 is 17 residues. The junction had 12 bases not matched to a gene; V was cut back by 1 base and J by 7 bases. The CDR3 bases are TGTGCCAGCAGTGAAGTTTTGACAGGGGGCTCAGGGACTGGCTACACCTTC. Its protein product is CASSEVLTGGSGTGYTF.

V gene TRBV5-4 combines with J gene TRBJ2-1; 14 nucleotides align to TRBD2. The V gene's germline CDR1 is SGHNT and CDR2 YYREEE (reference sequence). With V trimmed by 5 bases and J by 0 bases, 7 bases remained unmatched. The CDR3 consists of 18 residues. The DNA for the CDR3 is TGTGCCAGCAGTTCTCGACTAGCGGGAGGGAGCTCCTACAATGAGCAGTTCTTC. As protein: CASSSRLAGGSSYNEQFF.

The J gene is TRBJ2-5, the V gene TRBV2; D unclear. This CDR3 is built from 12 residues. Germline CDR1 reads SNHLY; CDR2 reads FYNNEI. Deletions cut 7 bases from V and 3 bases from J, with 9 bases between. CDR3 sequence (DNA): TGTGCCAGCACAGCCGGCGAAGAGACCCAGTACTTC. Translation gives CASTAGEETQYF.

V and J are TRBV18 and TRBJ2-3; D not resolved. CDR1 is KGHSH, CDR2 LQKENI, per germline. The V end was cut by 2 bases, the J end by 1 base, with 7 bases between. CDR3 length equals 14 residues. The DNA of the CDR3 is TGTGCCAGCTCACCATATGAGGGCACAGATACGCAGTATTTT. Its protein is CASSPYEGTDTQYF.

CDR3 nucleotide sequence: TGTGCCAGCTCACCCAAACAGGGGGCGGGCGAGCAGTACTTC. Protein sequence: CASSPKQGAGEQYF. The gene calls are TRBV18 and TRBJ2-7; TRBD1 matches 9 bases. The V gene's germline CDR1 is KGHSH and CDR2 LQKENI. The junction had 6 bases not matched to a gene; V was cut back by 3 bases and J by 6 bases. The CDR3 runs 14 residues.

This clone was observed a single time. The J gene is TRBJ2-7, the V gene TRBV6-5; TRBD1 agrees at 7 bases. The germline gives CDR1 MNHEY, CDR2 SVGAGI. After removal of 5 bases from V and 4 bases from J, the junction contained 11 bases not matched to a gene. The CDR3 runs 15 residues. CDR3 protein: CASSVRDSSGYEQYF. CDR3 coding DNA: TGTGCCAGCAGTGTTAGGGACAGTTCGGGATACGAGCAGTACTTC.

V and J are TRBV19 and TRBJ1-5; 9 bases map to TRBD1. This CDR3 spans 16 amino acids. V was pared by 6 bases and J by 3 bases, with 9 bases of the junction left unmatched. Germline V gene lookup returns CDR1 LNHDA and CDR2 SQIVND (reference sequence). CDR3 protein: CASSFPGQGPNQPQHF. In DNA, the CDR3 is TGTGCCAGTAGCTTTCCGGGACAGGGCCCCAATCAGCCCCAGCATTTT.

The sample holds one count of this clone. V is TRBV25-1 and J is TRBJ1-2; no clear D. The CDR3 totals 13 residues. Looked up from germline, CDR1 is MGHDK and CDR2 is SYGVNS. Deletions cut 3 bases from V and 8 bases from J, with 13 bases between. The CDR3 DNA is TGTGCCAGCAGTGAGGCAGGTTTCTCCGGCTACACCTTC. Its protein is CASSEAGFSGYTF.

CDR3 loop: CASSVPGLPFNEQFF. The CDR3 DNA follows: TGTGCCAGCAGCGTCCCTGGACTACCTTTCAATGAGCAGTTCTTC. V is TRBV7-2 and J is TRBJ2-1, with a tentative D call TRBD2 (6 bases). CDR3 size: 15 residues. Trimming pared 5 bases from V and 6 bases from J, leaving 17 bases between. Germline CDR1 is SGHTA and CDR2 is FQGNSA.

This chain joins TRBV11-3 and TRBJ2-3, with D perhaps TRBD1 (5 bases). Germline V gives CDR1 SGHNT, CDR2 YENEEA. There are 14 residues in the CDR3. V shed 2 bases and J shed 6 bases, with 12 bases lying between them. The CDR3 DNA reads as TGTGCCAGCAGCTTACTTCAATCAGGGGATACGCAGTATTTT. It codes for CASSLLQSGDTQYF.

The V call is TRBV4-3, the J call TRBJ2-2, with a possible D match to TRBD1 (6 bases). CDR1 and CDR2 (germline): LGHNA, YSLEER. Trimming pared 4 bases from V and 6 bases from J, leaving 15 bases between. This CDR3 is 15 amino acids long. The CDR3 DNA sequence: TGCGCCAGCAGCCGAGAGGGGGATTTAGCCGGGGAGCTGTTTTTT. Amino acid sequence: CASSREGDLAGELFF.

The gene calls are TRBV19 and TRBJ1-1, with no clear D. V lost 0 bases, J lost 5 bases, and 7 bases lay in between. Per the germline V gene, CDR1 is LNHDA and CDR2 is SQIVND (reference sequence). The CDR3 spans 13 residues. CDR3 in amino acids: CASSIEGWTEAFF. In DNA form, the CDR3 reads TGTGCCAGTAGTATAGAGGGGTGGACTGAAGCTTTCTTT.

The rearrangement uses TRBV7-9 and TRBJ2-3, with a possible D match to TRBD2 (5 bases). CDR3 length equals 14 residues. With 3 bases removed from V and 2 bases from J, the gap between germline ends came to 9 bases. CDR1 is SEHNR, CDR2 FQNEAQ, per germline (reference sequence). The CDR3 DNA reads as TGTGCCAGCAGCTTGAGCGGTACCACAGATACGCAGTATTTT. Translating it yields CASSLSGTTDTQYF.

J is TRBJ2-7 and V is TRBV21-1; TRBD1 is the table's D call and was not checked against the DNA. TRBV21-1 is classified as a pseudogene. The CDR3 spans 15 residues. In DNA form, the CDR3 reads TGTGCCAGCATTCTACTCCAGGGGCCTGGATACGAGCAGTACTTC. Amino acids: CASILLQGPGYEQYF.

The chain uses TRBV6-6 and TRBJ1-2; perhaps TRBD1 as D (6 bases). V lost 7 bases to trimming and J lost 4 bases, with 13 bases between them. The CDR3 extends over 13 amino acids. Germline CDR1 reads MNHNY; CDR2 reads SVGAGI (reference sequence). CDR3 residues: CASTWGAGYGYTF. Written as DNA, the CDR3 is TGTGCCAGCACCTGGGGGGCGGGCTATGGCTACACCTTC.